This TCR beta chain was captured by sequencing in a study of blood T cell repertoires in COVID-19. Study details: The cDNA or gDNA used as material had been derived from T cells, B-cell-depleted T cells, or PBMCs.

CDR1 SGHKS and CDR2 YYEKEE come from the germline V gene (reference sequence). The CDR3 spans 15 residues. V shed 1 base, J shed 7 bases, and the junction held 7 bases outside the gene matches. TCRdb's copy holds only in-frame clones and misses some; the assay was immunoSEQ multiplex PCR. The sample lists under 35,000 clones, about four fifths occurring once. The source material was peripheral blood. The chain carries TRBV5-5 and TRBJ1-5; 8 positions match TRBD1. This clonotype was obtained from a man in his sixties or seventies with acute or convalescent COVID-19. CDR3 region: CASSLSGGLGQPQHF. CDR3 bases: TGTGCCAGCAGCTTGTCAGGGGGCCTAGGACAGCCCCAGCATTTT.